This T cell receptor (beta chain) came from a study of regulatory T cells in long-lasting Graves disease. Time point: newly diagnosed GD, antithyroid drugs for less than 3 months. Extracted PBMC RNA gave rise to the TCR library. Trimming at V came to 8 bases and at J to 2 bases, leaving 14 bases not matched to a gene. This CDR3 has 16 residues. Germline values: CDR1 MNHNS, CDR2 SASEGT. The authors built TCR beta libraries using iRepertoire HTBI primers and Arm-PCR of CDR3 regions. TCRdb reanalysed the multiplex PCR reads using MiXCR and keeps one entry per CDR3 protein. The sample includes 440,000 or so distinct CDR3 sequences, roughly 15% of them seen just once. This clonotype came up many times. The same specimen was also included in a second study, on T cells in Graves' hyperthyroidism and ophthalmopathy.

This TCR was recovered from a woman aged 25 to 39 with Graves disease. The gene calls are TRBV6-1 and TRBJ1-2; 7 nucleotides line up with TRBD1. The input for sequencing was peripheral blood mononuclear cells (PBMCs), taken at new diagnosis, from a patient treated with antithyroid drugs. CDR3 amino acids: CASQPYTTGQNYGYTF. The CDR3 region has the DNA TGTGCCAGCCAACCGTACACTACGGGACAGAACTATGGCTACACCTTC.